The 27 T cell receptor beta chains below were found in one sample sequenced in a study of blood T cell repertoires in COVID-19. Clones were read by immunoSEQ multiplex PCR, and TCRdb kept only the in-frame ones, dropping some. The profile shows roughly 160,000 clones, 85% to 90% of them singletons. Sequencing was carried out using peripheral blood. These receptors all stem from a man aged 50 to 60 who had recovered from COVID-19.

The V and J genes are TRBV6-1 and TRBJ1-2; TRBD1 aligns across 10 bases. The CDR3 spans 15 residues. J lost 4 bases, V lost 3 bases, and 5 bases had no gene match. The germline gives CDR1 MNHNS, CDR2 SASEGT. Here the CDR3 reads CASSERQGARYGYTF. The CDR3 coding sequence is TGTGCCAGCAGTGAGCGACAGGGGGCCCGCTATGGCTACACCTTC.

This clone was seen a handful of times. The V and J genes are TRBV7-9 and TRBJ1-2; D gene uncertain. The CDR3 loop spans 12 amino acids. Germline V gives CDR1 SEHNR, CDR2 FQNEAQ (reference sequence). Trimming shortened V by 3 bases and J by 3 bases, and 5 bases separated the two germline ends. CDR3: CASSFQYYGYTF. CDR3 coding DNA: TGTGCCAGCAGCTTTCAGTACTATGGCTACACCTTC.

The V call is TRBV5-1, the J call TRBJ2-3; TRBD2 matches at 7 bases. V trimming: 4 bases; J trimming: 6 bases; junction bases outside the gene matches: 11. CDR1 and CDR2 from the germline V gene are SGHRS and YFSETQ. This CDR3 is built from 15 residues. CDR3 in amino acids: CASSLGGDVGDTQYF. For the CDR3, the DNA is TGCGCCAGCAGCCTTGGGGGGGATGTCGGGGATACGCAGTATTTT.

V is TRBV7-3 and J is TRBJ2-2, with D maybe TRBD1 (5 bases). Germline assignment: CDR1 SGHTA and CDR2 FQGTGA. V was pared by 1 base and J by 4 bases, with 10 bases between. CDR3 length: 15 residues. The CDR3 DNA reads as TGTGCCAGCAGCTTAATAAGGGGTGGCACCGGGGAGCTGTTTTTT. This encodes CASSLIRGGTGELFF.

The chain couples TRBV25-1 to TRBJ2-7; no clear D. This CDR3 spans 13 amino acids. The V gene lost 5 bases and the J gene lost 2 bases, with 10 bases spanning the gap. In germline, CDR1 is MGHDK, CDR2 SYGVNS. CDR3 residues: CASSLGSPYEQYF. The CDR3 nucleotides are TGTGCCAGCAGTCTGGGCAGCCCCTACGAGCAGTACTTC.

The V call is TRBV10-1, the J call TRBJ2-7, with 10 bases aligning to TRBD1. V dropped 4 bases and J dropped 5; count of bases not matched to a gene: 11. The CDR3 is 16 amino acids. The germline CDR1 and CDR2 sequences are WNHNN and SYGVQD (reference sequence). The CDR3 bases are TGCGCCAGCAGTGCGGACAGGGGGGGCCCGAAGGACGAGCAGTACTTC. The encoded protein is CASSADRGGPKDEQYF.

The chain couples TRBV14 to TRBJ2-5, with D possibly being TRBD2 (6 bases). CDR1 is SGHDN and CDR2 is FVKESK in the germline V gene. The CDR3 runs to 16 residues. Deletions cut 1 base from V and 5 bases from J, with 17 bases between. The CDR3 region has the DNA TGTGCCAGCAGCCAAGGGCCCGGCGGGGTCTTCGAGACCCAGTACTTC. This codes for CASSQGPGGVFETQYF.

The rearrangement uses TRBV7-2 and TRBJ2-7, with 9 bases matching TRBD1. Germline CDR1 and CDR2: SGHTA and FQGNSA. With 1 base clipped from V and 4 bases from J, the junction kept 8 bases outside the gene matches. The CDR3 loop spans 16 amino acids. This CDR3 is CASSLDPGTGKYEQYF. The CDR3 DNA reads TGTGCCAGCAGCTTAGACCCGGGGACAGGGAAATACGAGCAGTACTTC.

The chain recombines TRBV3-1 (or the pseudogene TRBV3-2) with TRBJ2-7; 9 nucleotides match TRBD2. V dropped 0 bases and J dropped 5; count of bases not matched to a gene: 8. Germline lookup yields CDR1 LGHDT and CDR2 YNNKEL (reference sequence). The CDR3 extends over 16 amino acids. CDR3 in DNA: TGTGCCAGCAGCCAAGATTATAGCGGGAGCCTCAACGAGCAGTACTTC. This translates into CASSQDYSGSLNEQYF.

The chain employs TRBV6-2 or TRBV6-3 and TRBJ1-1; no reliable D call. The CDR3 runs to 14 residues. CDR1 MNHEY and CDR2 SVGEGT come from the germline V gene. V lost 2 bases and J 3 bases, leaving 10 bases between the germline ends. The CDR3 spells CASSYTRVHTEAFF. The CDR3 DNA follows: TGTGCCAGCAGTTACACTCGGGTCCACACTGAAGCTTTCTTT.

The chain is built from TRBV21-1 and TRBJ1-6; the D call of TRBD1 is as the table states it, not checked on the DNA. TRBV21-1 is a documented pseudogene. The length of the CDR3 is 16 residues. DNA of the CDR3: TGTGCCAGCAGCAAAGGACAAAACGACGATAATTCACCCCTCCACTTT. This encodes CASSKGQNDDNSPLHF.

The chain links TRBV24-1 to TRBJ1-4, with a weak D call TRBD1 (6 bases). Trimming took 1 base from V and 14 from J, leaving 7 bases between them. Per the germline V gene, CDR1 is KGHDR and CDR2 is SFDVKD. This CDR3 has 11 residues. CDR3 sequence: CATSDLGQLFF. The CDR3 DNA sequence: TGTGCCACCAGTGATTTAGGACAGCTGTTTTTT.

This clone showed up just once. This chain connects TRBV5-1 to TRBJ1-1, with D perhaps matching TRBD1 (6 bases). V lost 2 bases and J lost 0, with 11 bases in between. This CDR3 has 15 residues. Germline V gene lookup returns CDR1 SGHRS and CDR2 YFSETQ. Here the CDR3 DNA reads TGCGCCAGCAGCTTAACAGGGACCCTGAACACTGAAGCTTTCTTT. Translating it yields CASSLTGTLNTEAFF.

The chain joins TRBV11-2 to TRBJ1-1; the D gene is possibly TRBD1 (5 bases). This CDR3 has 15 amino acids. The germline gives CDR1 SGHAT, CDR2 FQNNGV. The ends were cut back, 5 bases at V and 1 base at J, with 14 bases in the middle. CDR3 amino acids: CASSQAGGKNTEAFF. For the CDR3, the DNA is TGTGCCAGCAGCCAAGCGGGGGGAAAGAACACTGAAGCTTTCTTT. Variable domain in full (rest from reference TRBV11-2 and TRBJ1-1): EAGVAQSPRYKIIEKRQSVAFWCNPISGHATLYWYQQILGQGPKLLIQFQNNGVVDDSQLPKDRFSAERLKGVDSTLKIQPAKLEDSAVYLCASSQAGGKNTEAFFGQGTRLTVV.

The V gene is TRBV6-1, the J gene TRBJ2-5; a weak D match, TRBD2 (5 bases). CDR3 length: 12 amino acids. Germline assignment: CDR1 MNHNS and CDR2 SASEGT. The V end lost 2 bases, the J end lost 5 bases, and 6 bases lay between the germline ends. CDR3 DNA sequence: TGTGCCAGCAGTGAAAGAGGGGAGACCCAGTACTTC. Encoded protein: CASSERGETQYF.

This rearrangement joins TRBV14 to TRBJ2-5, with 9 bases identical to TRBD1. This CDR3 comprises 13 residues. The germline V gene encodes CDR1 SGHDN and CDR2 FVKESK. V shed 6 bases, J shed 2 bases, and the junction held 1 base outside the gene matches. This chain's CDR3 is CASRDRGQETQYF. DNA of the CDR3: TGTGCCAGCAGGGACAGGGGACAAGAGACCCAGTACTTC. Full variable domain (outside the CDR3, taken from reference TRBV14 and TRBJ2-5): EAGVTQFPSHSVIEKGQTVTLRCDPISGHDNLYWYRRVMGKEIKFLLHFVKESKQDESGMPNNRFLAERTGGTYSTLKVQPAELEDSGVYFCASRDRGQETQYFGPGTRLLVL.

The J gene is TRBJ2-1, the V gene TRBV7-9; the match to TRBD2 covers 12 bases. After removal of 5 bases from V and 8 bases from J, the junction contained 10 bases not matched to a gene. CDR3 size: 16 residues. Per germline, CDR1 SEHNR and CDR2 FQNEAQ (reference sequence). The CDR3: CASSRRTSGNIDEQFF. CDR3 DNA sequence: TGTGCCAGCAGCCGGAGGACTAGCGGGAATATTGATGAGCAGTTCTTC.

The genes are TRBV6-2 or TRBV6-3 and TRBJ2-5; 10 bases align to TRBD2. Trimming cost V 0 bases and J 8 bases; bases outside gene matches: 6. The V gene's germline CDR1 is MNHEY and CDR2 SVGEGT. This CDR3 comprises 15 residues. The CDR3, as DNA: TGTGCCAGCAGTTACTCTGCTAGCGGGAGAGATACCCAGTACTTC. This translates into CASSYSASGRDTQYF.

The chain has TRBV9 and TRBJ1-5; no firm D call. The CDR3 is made up of 15 amino acids. CDR1 is SGDLS and CDR2 is YYNGEE in the germline V gene. The V gene lost 4 bases and the J gene lost 5 bases, with 16 bases spanning the gap. The CDR3 region has the DNA TGTGCCAGCAGCTCAACCGACGACTCATATCAGCCCCAGCATTTT. Its translation: CASSSTDDSYQPQHF.

The CDR3 region has the DNA TGCAGCGTTGAAAGGGGGGGCTATGGCTACACCTTC. This sequence encodes CSVERGGYGYTF. V gene TRBV29-1 combines with J gene TRBJ1-2; TRBD1 might be the D (6 bases). Germline values: CDR1 SQVTM, CDR2 ANQGSEA. CDR3 length: 12 amino acids. The germline V and J ends were trimmed by 2 bases and 4 bases, with 8 bases remaining between them.

The rearrangement joins TRBV5-4 to TRBJ1-2; possible D gene TRBD1, 5 bases. Germline values: CDR1 SGHNT, CDR2 YYREEE (reference sequence). The CDR3 is 13 amino acids. V was clipped by 5 bases and J by 6 bases, with 14 bases between them. Here the CDR3 DNA reads TGTGCCAGCAGGTCCCGACAGACTGATGGCTACACCTTC. Residues: CASRSRQTDGYTF.

The chain uses TRBV7-6 and TRBJ2-7; 7 bases map to TRBD2. CDR1 is SGHVS and CDR2 is FNYEAQ in the germline V gene. The CDR3 has 16 residues. V shed 2 bases, J shed 0 bases, and the junction held 7 bases outside the gene matches. The CDR3 loop is CASSLSWGGGSYEQYF. CDR3 DNA sequence: TGTGCCAGCAGCTTAAGTTGGGGGGGAGGCTCCTACGAGCAGTACTTC.

This clone came up once. This chain joins TRBV28 and TRBJ1-1; no clear D gene. Trimming removed 7 bases from V and 5 bases from J, with 20 bases in between. This CDR3 region has 15 residues. Germline CDR1 reads MDHEN; CDR2 reads SYDVKM. The CDR3 loop reads CASTVWYRRDTEAFF. In DNA, the CDR3 is TGTGCCAGCACAGTTTGGTATCGGAGGGATACTGAAGCTTTCTTT.

The chain joins TRBV6-5 to TRBJ1-2; perhaps TRBD1 as D (5 bases). Germline CDR1 MNHEY, CDR2 SVGAGI. CDR3 length equals 13 residues. V was cut by 2 bases and J by 4 bases, with 8 bases left in between. CDR3 amino acids: CASSYHTGYGYTF. The CDR3 region has the DNA TGTGCCAGCAGTTACCACACAGGCTATGGCTACACCTTC.

The chain is built from TRBV11-2 and TRBJ2-1, with D tentatively TRBD1 (6 bases). CDR3 size: 14 residues. Trimming removed 5 bases at V and 10 bases at J, with 18 bases between. CDR1 and CDR2 (germline): SGHAT, FQNNGV. The CDR3 sequence: CASSPQQGRREQFF. CDR3 DNA: TGTGCCAGCAGCCCGCAACAGGGACGGCGAGAGCAGTTCTTC.

CDR3 region: CAWRRGTVNTGELFF. DNA of the CDR3: TGTGCCTGGAGACGCGGGACAGTTAACACCGGGGAGCTGTTTTTT. The rearrangement uses TRBV30 and TRBJ2-2, with D tentatively TRBD1 (7 bases). Germline V gene sequence: CDR1 GTSNPN, CDR2 SVGIG (reference sequence). The CDR3 is 15 residues long. Trimming removed 3 bases at V and 2 bases at J, with 13 bases between. Based on the CDR3 plus reference TRBV30 and TRBJ2-2, the full variable domain is SQTIHQWPATLVQPVGSPLSLECTVEGTSNPNLYWYRQAAGRGLQLLFYSVGIGQISSEVPQNLSASRPQDRQFILSSKKLLLSDSGFYLCAWRRGTVNTGELFFGEGSRLTVL.

The V call is TRBV15, the J call TRBJ2-1; TRBD1 matches at 9 bases. This CDR3 contains 14 residues. Germline assignment: CDR1 LNHNV and CDR2 YYDKDF (reference sequence). V dropped 0 bases and J dropped 10; count of bases not matched to a gene: 4. CDR3 in amino acids: CATSRDTGGREQFF. CDR3 nucleotide sequence: TGTGCCACCAGCAGAGACACAGGGGGCCGGGAGCAGTTCTTC.